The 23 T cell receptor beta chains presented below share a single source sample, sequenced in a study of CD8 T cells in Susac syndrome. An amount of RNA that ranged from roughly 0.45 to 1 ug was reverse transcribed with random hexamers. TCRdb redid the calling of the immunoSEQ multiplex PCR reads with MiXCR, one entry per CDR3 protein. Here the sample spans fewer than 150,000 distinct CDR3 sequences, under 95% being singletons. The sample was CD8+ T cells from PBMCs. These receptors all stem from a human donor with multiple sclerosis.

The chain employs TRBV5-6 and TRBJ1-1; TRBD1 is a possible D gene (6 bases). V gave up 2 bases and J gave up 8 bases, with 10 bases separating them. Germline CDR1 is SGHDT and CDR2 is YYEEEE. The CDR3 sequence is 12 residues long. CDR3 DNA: TGTGCCAGCAGCTTTTGGGGGGCCGAAGCTTTCTTT. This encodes CASSFWGAEAFF. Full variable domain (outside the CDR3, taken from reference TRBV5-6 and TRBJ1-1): DAGVTQSPTHLIKTRGQQVTLRCSPKSGHDTVSWYQQALGQGPQFIFQYYEEEERQRGNFPDRFSGHQFPNYSSELNVNALLLGDSALYLCASSFWGAEAFFGQGTRLTVV.

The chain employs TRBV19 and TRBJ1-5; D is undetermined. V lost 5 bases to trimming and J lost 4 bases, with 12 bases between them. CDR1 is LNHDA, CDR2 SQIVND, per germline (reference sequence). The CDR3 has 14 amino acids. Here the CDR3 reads CASSPFEWNQPQHF. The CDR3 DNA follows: TGTGCCAGTAGTCCCTTTGAGTGGAATCAGCCCCAGCATTTT.

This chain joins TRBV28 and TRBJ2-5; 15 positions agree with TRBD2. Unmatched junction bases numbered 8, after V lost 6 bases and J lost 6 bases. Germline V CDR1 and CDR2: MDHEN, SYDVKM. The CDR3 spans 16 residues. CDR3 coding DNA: TGTGCCAGCAGCCCACGGACTAGCGGGAGGGCTAAGACCCAGTACTTC. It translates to CASSPRTSGRAKTQYF.

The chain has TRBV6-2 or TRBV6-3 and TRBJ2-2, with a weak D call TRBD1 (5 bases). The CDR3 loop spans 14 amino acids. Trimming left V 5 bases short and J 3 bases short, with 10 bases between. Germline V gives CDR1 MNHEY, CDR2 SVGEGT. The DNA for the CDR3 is TGTGCCAGCAGTCTAGGGGCCTACACCGGGGAGCTGTTTTTT. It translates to CASSLGAYTGELFF.

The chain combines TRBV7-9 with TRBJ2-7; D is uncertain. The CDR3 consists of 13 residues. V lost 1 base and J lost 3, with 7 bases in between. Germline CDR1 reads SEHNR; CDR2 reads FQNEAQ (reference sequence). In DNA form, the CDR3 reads TGTGCCAGCAGCTTAGACAGCTACTACGAGCAGTACTTC. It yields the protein CASSLDSYYEQYF.

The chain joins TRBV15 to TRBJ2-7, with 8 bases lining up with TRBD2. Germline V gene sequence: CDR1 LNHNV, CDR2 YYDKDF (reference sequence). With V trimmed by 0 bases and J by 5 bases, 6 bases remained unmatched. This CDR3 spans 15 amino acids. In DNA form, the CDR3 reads TGTGCCACCAGCAGAGATCTGACTAGCGCCGACGAGCAGTACTTC. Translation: CATSRDLTSADEQYF. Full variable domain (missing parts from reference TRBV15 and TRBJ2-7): DAMVIQNPRYQVTQFGKPVTLSCSQTLNHNVMYWYQQKSSQAPKLLFHYYDKDFNNEADTPDNFQSRRPNTSFCFLDIRSPGLGDTAMYLCATSRDLTSADEQYFGPGTRLTVT.

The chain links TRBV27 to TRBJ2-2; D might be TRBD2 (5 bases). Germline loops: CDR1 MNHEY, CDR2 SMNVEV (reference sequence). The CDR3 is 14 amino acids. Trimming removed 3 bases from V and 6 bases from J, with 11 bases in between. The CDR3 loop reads CASSFGLSSGELFF. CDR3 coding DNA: TGTGCCAGCAGTTTTGGACTCAGCTCCGGGGAGCTGTTTTTT.

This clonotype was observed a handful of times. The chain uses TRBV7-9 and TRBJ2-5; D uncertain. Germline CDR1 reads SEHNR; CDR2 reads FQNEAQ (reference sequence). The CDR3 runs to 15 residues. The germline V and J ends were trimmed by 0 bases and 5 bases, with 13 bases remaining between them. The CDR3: CASSLAMGFGETQYF. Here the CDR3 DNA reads TGTGCCAGCAGCTTAGCGATGGGGTTTGGTGAGACCCAGTACTTC.

The CDR3 is CASSYSHSTDTQYF. For the CDR3, the DNA is TGTGCCAGCAGTTACTCGCATAGCACAGATACGCAGTATTTT. The chain is built from TRBV6-2 or TRBV6-3 and TRBJ2-3; no clear D gene. CDR3 length equals 14 residues. CDR1 and CDR2 (germline): MNHEY, SVGEGT. V dropped 0 bases and J dropped 0 bases, with 4 bases sitting between them.

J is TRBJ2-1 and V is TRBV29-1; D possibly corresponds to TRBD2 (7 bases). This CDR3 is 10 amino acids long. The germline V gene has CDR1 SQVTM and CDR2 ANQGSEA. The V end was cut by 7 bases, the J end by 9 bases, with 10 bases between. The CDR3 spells CSGGGAEQFF. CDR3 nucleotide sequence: TGCAGCGGAGGGGGGGCTGAGCAGTTCTTC.

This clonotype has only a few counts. CDR3 amino acids: CASSQANSYEQYF. The DNA for the CDR3 is TGTGCCAGCAGCCAGGCTAACTCCTACGAGCAGTACTTC. This sequence joins TRBV14 and TRBJ2-7; D unresolved. In germline, CDR1 is SGHDN, CDR2 FVKESK. This CDR3 contains 13 residues. The germline V and J ends were trimmed by 3 bases and 0 bases, with 6 bases remaining between them.

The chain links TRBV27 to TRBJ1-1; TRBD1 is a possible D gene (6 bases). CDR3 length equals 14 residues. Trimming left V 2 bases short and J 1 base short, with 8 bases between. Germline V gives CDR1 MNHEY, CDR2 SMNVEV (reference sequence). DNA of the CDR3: TGTGCCAGCAGTTTACAGGGGTGGAACACTGAAGCTTTCTTT. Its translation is CASSLQGWNTEAFF.

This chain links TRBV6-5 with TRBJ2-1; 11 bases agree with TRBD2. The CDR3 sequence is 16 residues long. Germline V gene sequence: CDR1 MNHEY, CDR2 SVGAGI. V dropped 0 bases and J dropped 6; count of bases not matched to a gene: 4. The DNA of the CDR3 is TGTGCCAGCAGTTACTCCCCGGGGACTAGCGGCAATGAGCAGTTCTTC. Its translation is CASSYSPGTSGNEQFF.

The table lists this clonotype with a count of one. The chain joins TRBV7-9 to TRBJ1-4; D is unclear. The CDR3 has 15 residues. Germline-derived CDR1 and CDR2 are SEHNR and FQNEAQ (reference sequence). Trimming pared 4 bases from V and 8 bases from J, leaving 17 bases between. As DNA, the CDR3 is TGTGCCAGCAGCTCTCGGTCCACAGAGCGGGAAAAACTGTTTTTT. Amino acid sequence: CASSSRSTEREKLFF.

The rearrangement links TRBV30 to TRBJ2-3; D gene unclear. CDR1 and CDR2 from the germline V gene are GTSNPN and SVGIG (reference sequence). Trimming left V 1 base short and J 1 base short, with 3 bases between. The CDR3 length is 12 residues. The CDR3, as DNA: TGTGCCTGGAGTGGGCGCACAGATACGCAGTATTTT. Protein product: CAWSGRTDTQYF.

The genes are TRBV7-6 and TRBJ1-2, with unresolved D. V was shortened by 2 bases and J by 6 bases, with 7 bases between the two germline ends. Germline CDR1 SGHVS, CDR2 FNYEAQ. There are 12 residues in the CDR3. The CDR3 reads CASSLLGDGYTF. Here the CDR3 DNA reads TGTGCCAGCAGCTTACTCGGGGATGGCTACACCTTC.

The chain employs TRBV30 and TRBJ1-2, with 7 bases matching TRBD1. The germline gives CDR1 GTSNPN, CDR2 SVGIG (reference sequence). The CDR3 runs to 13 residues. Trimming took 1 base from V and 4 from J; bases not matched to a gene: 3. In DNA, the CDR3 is TGTGCCTGGAGTGGGGACAGAGGCTATGGCTACACCTTC. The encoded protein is CAWSGDRGYGYTF.

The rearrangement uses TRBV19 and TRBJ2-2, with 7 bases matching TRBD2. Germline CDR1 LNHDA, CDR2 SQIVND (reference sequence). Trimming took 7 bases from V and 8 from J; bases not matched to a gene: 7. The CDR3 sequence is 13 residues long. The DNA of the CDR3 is TGTGCCAGTACCCCGGGGCGGGAGGGGGAGCTGTTTTTT. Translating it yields CASTPGREGELFF.

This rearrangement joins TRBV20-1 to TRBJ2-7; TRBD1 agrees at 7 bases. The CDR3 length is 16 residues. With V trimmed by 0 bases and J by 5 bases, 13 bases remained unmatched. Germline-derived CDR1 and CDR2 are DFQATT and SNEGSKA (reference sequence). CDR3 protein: CSARDLVGQLMDEQYF. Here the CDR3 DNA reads TGCAGTGCTAGAGATCTTGTGGGACAGTTAATGGACGAGCAGTACTTC.

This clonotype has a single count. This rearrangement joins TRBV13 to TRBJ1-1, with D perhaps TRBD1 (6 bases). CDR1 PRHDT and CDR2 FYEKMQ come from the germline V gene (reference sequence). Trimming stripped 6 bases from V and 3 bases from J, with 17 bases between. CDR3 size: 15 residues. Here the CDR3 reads CASSFPTGHDTEAFF. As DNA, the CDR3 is TGTGCCAGCAGTTTTCCGACAGGCCATGACACTGAAGCTTTCTTT. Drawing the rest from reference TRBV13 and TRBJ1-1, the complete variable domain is AAGVIQSPRHLIKEKRETATLKCYPIPRHDTVYWYQQGPGQDPQFLISFYEKMQSDKGSIPDRFSAQQFSDYHSELNMSSLELGDSALYFCASSFPTGHDTEAFFGQGTRLTVV.

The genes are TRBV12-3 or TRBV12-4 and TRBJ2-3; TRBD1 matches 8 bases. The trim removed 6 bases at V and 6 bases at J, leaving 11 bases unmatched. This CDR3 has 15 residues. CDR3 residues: CASSPRDRRTDTQYF. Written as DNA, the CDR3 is TGTGCCAGCAGCCCTCGGGACAGGCGAACGGATACGCAGTATTTT.

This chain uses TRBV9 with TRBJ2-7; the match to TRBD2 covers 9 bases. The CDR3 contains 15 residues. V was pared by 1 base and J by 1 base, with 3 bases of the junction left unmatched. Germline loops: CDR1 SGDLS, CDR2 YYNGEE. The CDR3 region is CASSVLAGESYEQYF. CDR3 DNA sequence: TGTGCCAGCAGCGTATTAGCGGGGGAGTCCTACGAGCAGTACTTC.

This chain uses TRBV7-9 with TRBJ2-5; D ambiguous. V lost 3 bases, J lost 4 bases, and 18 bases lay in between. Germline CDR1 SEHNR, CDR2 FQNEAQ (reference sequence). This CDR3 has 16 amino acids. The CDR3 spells CASSFPETPLTETQYF. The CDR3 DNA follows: TGTGCCAGCAGCTTCCCGGAGACACCCCTTACAGAGACCCAGTACTTC.